The clone carrying this T cell receptor beta chain has more than one count but fewer than ten. The antigen is not known. Only in-frame clones appear in the TCRdb table, and some are missing; sequencing was by immunoSEQ multiplex PCR. The data show 90,000 to 120,000 clones, nearly 90% seen once. These data belong to a study of Tregs in tolerant kidney transplant recipients. Findings of the study overall: Antigen-driven expansion was suggested because donor-specific Tregs expanded more than all Tregs in tolerant patients. Activated donor B cell expansion appeared to reveal the most relevant donor-specific TCRbeta repertoire. For some patients, primers changed over time, blocking nucleotide-level comparison.

Germline values: CDR1 SGHNT, CDR2 YYREEE (reference sequence). Between the trimmed V and J ends, which lost 4 bases and 4 bases, there was a span of 9 bases. The CDR3 has 13 residues. Unstimulated regulatory T cells (CD4+CD25+CD127-), CD4+CD25- non-regulatory cells, CD4 and CD8 cells were FACS-sorted from thawed PBMCs. Sample: CD4+ T cells from blood, taken before the transplant. This sequence was found in a human donor who received a combined kidney and bone marrow transplant. This rearrangement joins TRBV5-4 to TRBJ2-1; maybe TRBD2 (6 bases). This chain's CDR3 is CASSLDYYNEQFF. In DNA, the CDR3 is TGTGCCAGCAGCCTGGACTATTACAATGAGCAGTTCTTC.